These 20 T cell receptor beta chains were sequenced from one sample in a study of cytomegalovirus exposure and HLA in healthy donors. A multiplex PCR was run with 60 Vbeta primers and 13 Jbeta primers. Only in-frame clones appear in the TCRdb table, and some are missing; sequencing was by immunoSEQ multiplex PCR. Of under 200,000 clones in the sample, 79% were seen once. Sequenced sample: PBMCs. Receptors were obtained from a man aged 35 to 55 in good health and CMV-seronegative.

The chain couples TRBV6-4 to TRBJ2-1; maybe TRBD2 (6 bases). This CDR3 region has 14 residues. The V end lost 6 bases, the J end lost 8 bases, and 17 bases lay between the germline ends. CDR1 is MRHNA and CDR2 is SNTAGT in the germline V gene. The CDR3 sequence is CASSPGTENHEQFF. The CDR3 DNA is TGTGCCAGCAGCCCCGGGACTGAGAACCATGAGCAGTTCTTC.

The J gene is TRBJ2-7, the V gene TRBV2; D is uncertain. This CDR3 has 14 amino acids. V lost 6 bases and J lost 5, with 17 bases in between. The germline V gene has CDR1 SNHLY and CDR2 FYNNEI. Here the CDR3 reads CASRERSGAHEQYF. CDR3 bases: TGTGCCAGCAGAGAAAGGTCGGGTGCCCACGAGCAGTACTTC.

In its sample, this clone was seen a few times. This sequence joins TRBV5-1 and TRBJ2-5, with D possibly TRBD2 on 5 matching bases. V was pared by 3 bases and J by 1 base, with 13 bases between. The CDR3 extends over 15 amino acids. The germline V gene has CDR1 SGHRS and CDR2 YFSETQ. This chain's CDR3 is CASSSGFTLQETQYF. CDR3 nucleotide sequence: TGCGCCAGCAGCTCGGGGTTCACGCTCCAAGAGACCCAGTACTTC.

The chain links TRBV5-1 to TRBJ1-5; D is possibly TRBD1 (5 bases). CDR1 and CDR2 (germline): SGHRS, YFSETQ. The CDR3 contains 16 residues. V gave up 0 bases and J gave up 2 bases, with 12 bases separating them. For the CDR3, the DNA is TGCGCCAGCAGCTTGGGCGGGGGGAATGGCAATCAGCCCCAGCATTTT. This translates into CASSLGGGNGNQPQHF.

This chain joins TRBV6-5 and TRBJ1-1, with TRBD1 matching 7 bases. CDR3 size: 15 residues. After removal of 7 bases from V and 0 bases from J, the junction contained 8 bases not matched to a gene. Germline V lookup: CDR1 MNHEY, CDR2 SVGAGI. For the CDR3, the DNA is TGTGCCAGCACATTCAGGGGGGCGATGAACACTGAAGCTTTCTTT. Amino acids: CASTFRGAMNTEAFF.

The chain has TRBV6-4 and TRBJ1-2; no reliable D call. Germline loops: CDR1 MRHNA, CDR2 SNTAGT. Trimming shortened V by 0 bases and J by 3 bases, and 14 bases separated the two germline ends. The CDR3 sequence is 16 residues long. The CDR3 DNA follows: TGTGCCAGCAGTGACTCTCTGGGCCCTCCCTACTATGGCTACACCTTC. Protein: CASSDSLGPPYYGYTF.

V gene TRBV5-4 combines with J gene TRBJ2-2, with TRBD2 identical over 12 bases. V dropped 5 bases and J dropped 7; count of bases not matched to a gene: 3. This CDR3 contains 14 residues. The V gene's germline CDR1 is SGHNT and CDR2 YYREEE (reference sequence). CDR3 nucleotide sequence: TGTGCCAGCAGGAAACTAGCGGGGGGCGGGGAGCTGTTTTTT. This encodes CASRKLAGGGELFF.

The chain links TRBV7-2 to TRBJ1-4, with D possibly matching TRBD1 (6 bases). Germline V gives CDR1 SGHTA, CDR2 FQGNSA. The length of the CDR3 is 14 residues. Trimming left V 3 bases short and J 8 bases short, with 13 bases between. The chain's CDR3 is CASSFIWGQEKLFF. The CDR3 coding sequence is TGTGCCAGCAGCTTTATCTGGGGGCAAGAAAAACTGTTTTTT.

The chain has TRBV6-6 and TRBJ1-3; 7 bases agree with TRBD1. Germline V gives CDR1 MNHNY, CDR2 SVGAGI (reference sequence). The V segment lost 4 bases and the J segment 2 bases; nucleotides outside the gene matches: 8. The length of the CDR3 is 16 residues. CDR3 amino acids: CASSFRDSRPGNTIYF. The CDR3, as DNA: TGTGCCAGCAGTTTCCGGGACAGTCGACCTGGAAACACCATATATTTT.

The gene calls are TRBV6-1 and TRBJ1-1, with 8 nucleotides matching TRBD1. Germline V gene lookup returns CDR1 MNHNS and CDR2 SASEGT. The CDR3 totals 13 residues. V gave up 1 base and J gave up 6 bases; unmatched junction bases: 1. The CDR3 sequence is CASSEGTGPEAFF. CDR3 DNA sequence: TGTGCCAGCAGTGAAGGGACAGGGCCTGAAGCTTTCTTT.

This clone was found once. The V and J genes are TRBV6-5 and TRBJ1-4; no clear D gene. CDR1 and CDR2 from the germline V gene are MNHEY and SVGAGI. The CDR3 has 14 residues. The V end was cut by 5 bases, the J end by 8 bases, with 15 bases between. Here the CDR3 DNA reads TGTGCCAGCAGTACCATATCCGCACGGGAAAAACTGTTTTTT. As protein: CASSTISAREKLFF.

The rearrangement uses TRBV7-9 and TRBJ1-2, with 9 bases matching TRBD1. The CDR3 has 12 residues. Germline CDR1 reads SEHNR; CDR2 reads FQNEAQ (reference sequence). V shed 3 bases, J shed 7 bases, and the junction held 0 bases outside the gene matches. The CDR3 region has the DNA TGTGCCAGCAGCTTGGGACAGGGTGGCTACACCTTC. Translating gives CASSLGQGGYTF.

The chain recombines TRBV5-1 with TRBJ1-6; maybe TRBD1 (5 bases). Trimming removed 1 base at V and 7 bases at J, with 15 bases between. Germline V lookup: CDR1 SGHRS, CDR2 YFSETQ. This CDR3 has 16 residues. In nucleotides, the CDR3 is TGCGCCAGCAGCTTGCTATCGCCAGGGAGGAATTCACCCCTCCACTTT. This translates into CASSLLSPGRNSPLHF.

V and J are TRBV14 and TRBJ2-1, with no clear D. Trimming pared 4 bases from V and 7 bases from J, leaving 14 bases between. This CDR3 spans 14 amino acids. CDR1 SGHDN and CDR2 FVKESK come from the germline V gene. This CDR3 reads CASSPLRLVNEQFF. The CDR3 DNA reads TGTGCCAGCAGCCCACTCCGATTGGTGAATGAGCAGTTCTTC.

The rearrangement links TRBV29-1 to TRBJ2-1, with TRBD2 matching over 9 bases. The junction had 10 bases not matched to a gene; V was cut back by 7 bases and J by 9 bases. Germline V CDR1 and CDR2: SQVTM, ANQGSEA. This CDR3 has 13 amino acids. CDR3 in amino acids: CSAAGTSYAEQFF. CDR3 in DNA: TGCAGCGCCGCCGGGACTAGCTACGCTGAGCAGTTCTTC.

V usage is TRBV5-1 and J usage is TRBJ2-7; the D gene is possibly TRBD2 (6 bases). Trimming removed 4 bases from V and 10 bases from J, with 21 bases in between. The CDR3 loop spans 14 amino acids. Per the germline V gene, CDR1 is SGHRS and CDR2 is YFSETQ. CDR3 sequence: CASSPRSGDGNQYF. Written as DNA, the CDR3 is TGCGCCAGCAGCCCCCGGTCGGGGGATGGAAATCAGTACTTC. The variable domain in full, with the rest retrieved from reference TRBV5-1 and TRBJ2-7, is KAGVTQTPRYLIKTRGQQVTLSCSPISGHRSVSWYQQTPGQGLQFLFEYFSETQRNKGNFPGRFSGRQFSNSRSEMNVSTLELGDSALYLCASSPRSGDGNQYFGPGTRLTVT.

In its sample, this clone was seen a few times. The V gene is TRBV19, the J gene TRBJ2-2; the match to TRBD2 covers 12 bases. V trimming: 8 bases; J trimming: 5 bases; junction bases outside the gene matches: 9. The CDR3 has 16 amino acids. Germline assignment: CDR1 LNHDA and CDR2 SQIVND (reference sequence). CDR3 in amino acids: CASSLAGGPVTGELFF. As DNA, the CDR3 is TGTGCCAGTTCCCTAGCGGGAGGGCCTGTAACCGGGGAGCTGTTTTTT.

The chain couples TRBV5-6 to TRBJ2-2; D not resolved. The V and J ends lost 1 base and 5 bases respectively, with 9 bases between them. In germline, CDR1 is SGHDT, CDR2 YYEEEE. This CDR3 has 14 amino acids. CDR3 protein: CASSLRPRTGELFF. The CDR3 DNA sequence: TGTGCCAGCAGCTTGCGGCCGCGGACCGGGGAGCTGTTTTTT.

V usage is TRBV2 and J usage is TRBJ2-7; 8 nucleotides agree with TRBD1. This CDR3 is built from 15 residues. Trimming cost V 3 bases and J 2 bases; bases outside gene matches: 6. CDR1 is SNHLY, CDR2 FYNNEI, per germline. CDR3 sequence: CASSDRGHNTYEQYF. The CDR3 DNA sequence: TGTGCCAGCAGTGACAGGGGGCATAATACCTACGAGCAGTACTTC.

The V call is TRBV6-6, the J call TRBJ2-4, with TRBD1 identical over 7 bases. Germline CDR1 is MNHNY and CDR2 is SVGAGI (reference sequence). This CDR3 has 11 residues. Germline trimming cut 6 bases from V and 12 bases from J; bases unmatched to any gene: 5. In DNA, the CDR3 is TGTGCCAGCAGCCCCCGGGACAGTCAGTACTTC. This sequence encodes CASSPRDSQYF.